The 12 T cell receptor beta chains below all came from one sample that was sequenced in a study of CD4 T cells in relation to SARS-CoV-2 and coronaviruses. Libraries were prepared by immunoSEQ multiplex PCR; TCRdb keeps only in-frame clonotypes and omits some of them. Of about 60,000 clones listed, roughly 93% are singletons. Before the COVID-19 pandemic, during about 2010-2018, CD4+ T cells were taken from unexposed donors. Sequenced input: naive CD4+ T cells from PBMCs. Subset of the sample: naive CD4+ T cells isolated by negative enrichment. All receptors come from a human donor in good health.

This clone was seen a single time. The chain uses TRBV11-2 and TRBJ2-3; 12 bases line up with TRBD2. Germline V lookup: CDR1 SGHAT, CDR2 FQNNGV. V lost 5 bases to trimming and J lost 2 bases; unmatched junction nucleotides: 5. The CDR3 sequence is 16 residues long. This chain's CDR3 is CASSQGLAGPTDTQYF. The CDR3 nucleotides are TGTGCCAGCAGCCAAGGACTAGCGGGACCCACAGATACGCAGTATTTT.

The V call is TRBV11-2, the J call TRBJ2-7; D gene unclear. Looked up from germline, CDR1 is SGHAT and CDR2 is FQNNGV. The V and J ends lost 1 base and 0 bases respectively, with 19 bases between them. This CDR3 is 18 amino acids long. The CDR3 DNA reads TGTGCCAGCAGCTTAGGTGTCGGGTATGACCTCAGCTCCTACGAGCAGTACTTC. Protein product: CASSLGVGYDLSSYEQYF.

The chain employs TRBV27 and TRBJ2-1; 8 bases are shared with TRBD2. V shed 6 bases and J 1 base; nucleotides not matched to a gene: 11. This CDR3 region has 17 residues. Germline V gene lookup returns CDR1 MNHEY and CDR2 SMNVEV (reference sequence). The CDR3 region has the DNA TGTGCCAGCAGCAATAGCGGGACAATCTTATCCTACAATGAGCAGTTCTTC. It yields the protein CASSNSGTILSYNEQFF.

This clone has only one observation. The J gene is TRBJ2-1, the V gene TRBV5-1, with 8 bases aligning to TRBD1. The V gene end was trimmed by 0 bases and the J gene end by 10 bases; junction bases not matched to a gene: 15. The CDR3 has 17 amino acids. Germline V gene data show CDR1 as SGHRS and CDR2 as YFSETQ. CDR3 nucleotides: TGCGCCAGCAGCTTGGGGGTAGCGAGGACAGGGTGGAAGGAGCAGTTCTTC. Protein: CASSLGVARTGWKEQFF.

The rearrangement joins TRBV10-3 to TRBJ2-5; 7 nucleotides line up with TRBD1. The germline CDR1 and CDR2 sequences are ENHRY and SYGVKD. V trimming: 4 bases; J trimming: 0 bases; junction bases outside the gene matches: 5. CDR3 length: 15 residues. The CDR3 sequence is CAISAGQTYQETQYF. The CDR3, as DNA: TGTGCCATCAGTGCGGGACAGACGTACCAAGAGACCCAGTACTTC.

V is TRBV6-6 and J is TRBJ1-2; 7 nucleotides align to TRBD1. Germline CDR1 MNHNY, CDR2 SVGAGI (reference sequence). The trim removed 4 bases at V and 7 bases at J, leaving 6 bases unmatched. The CDR3 runs to 13 residues. CDR3 in DNA: TGTGCCAGCAGTTTCGACAGGGCTAGTGGCTACACCTTC. It translates to CASSFDRASGYTF.

This clone has a single count. The V gene is TRBV5-1, the J gene TRBJ2-3; 8 nucleotides match TRBD2. V trimming: 4 bases; J trimming: 3 bases; junction bases outside the gene matches: 7. CDR1 and CDR2 (germline): SGHRS, YFSETQ. This CDR3 is built from 15 residues. In DNA form, the CDR3 reads TGCGCCAGCAGCGAATTAGGGACTAGGACAGATACGCAGTATTTT. It yields the protein CASSELGTRTDTQYF.

The rearrangement joins TRBV3-1 (or the pseudogene TRBV3-2) to TRBJ1-5; TRBD1 agrees at 8 bases. The CDR3 spans 15 residues. J gave up 7 bases and V 1 base, and 6 bases lay outside the gene matches. Per germline, CDR1 LGHDT and CDR2 YNNKEL (reference sequence). The CDR3 is CASSQGPGGGQPQHF. CDR3 bases: TGTGCCAGCAGCCAAGGTCCAGGGGGCGGACAGCCCCAGCATTTT.

The chain joins TRBV10-1 to TRBJ2-7; TRBD2 aligns across 12 bases. Germline V lookup: CDR1 WNHNN, CDR2 SYGVQD (reference sequence). The trim removed 0 bases at V and 6 bases at J, leaving 3 bases unmatched. The CDR3 is 15 amino acids. CDR3 bases: TGCGCCAGCAGTGAGTCGACTAGCGGGAGTACCGAGCAGTACTTC. It translates to CASSESTSGSTEQYF.

The chain uses TRBV7-6 and TRBJ1-4, with no clear D. This CDR3 has 17 residues. Per germline, CDR1 SGHVS and CDR2 FNYEAQ. V lost 5 bases and J 2 bases, leaving 18 bases between the germline ends. This CDR3 reads CASSVGLRSTTNEKLFF. As DNA, the CDR3 is TGTGCCAGCAGCGTAGGACTACGGTCGACCACTAATGAAAAACTGTTTTTT.

The gene calls are TRBV5-1 and TRBJ2-3; no clear D gene. Trimming removed 0 bases from V and 4 bases from J, with 12 bases in between. CDR1 is SGHRS, CDR2 YFSETQ, per germline. CDR3 size: 15 residues. CDR3 DNA sequence: TGCGCCAGCAGCTTGGGAGTCGCGACCGCAGATACGCAGTATTTT. This translates into CASSLGVATADTQYF. Drawing the rest from reference TRBV5-1 and TRBJ2-3, the complete variable domain is KAGVTQTPRYLIKTRGQQVTLSCSPISGHRSVSWYQQTPGQGLQFLFEYFSETQRNKGNFPGRFSGRQFSNSRSEMNVSTLELGDSALYLCASSLGVATADTQYFGPGTRLTVL.

The V gene is TRBV28, the J gene TRBJ2-2; a possible D gene is TRBD1 (5 bases). V lost 6 bases and J 0 bases, leaving 17 bases between the germline ends. The CDR3 extends over 17 amino acids. Germline CDR1 MDHEN, CDR2 SYDVKM. CDR3 in amino acids: CASSVKGLRANTGELFF. CDR3 nucleotides: TGTGCCAGCAGCGTCAAGGGGCTACGGGCGAACACCGGGGAGCTGTTTTTT.